This T cell receptor beta chain was identified in a study of T cells in women clearing cervical HPV infection. Study-wide findings and caveats: Repertoire richness, not evenness, was significantly elevated in CIN3+ cases versus controls.

About this clone: As yet, its antigen is unknown. From the germline J gene comes the end of the CDR3, since the read stops 3 residues before it.

Here immunoSEQ multiplex PCR was the method, and the copy in TCRdb shows in-frame clones only, minus some. This table lists about 27,000 clones. V lost 5 bases to trimming and J lost 5 bases, with 12 bases between them. CDR3 length: 13 amino acids. Germline assignment: CDR1 GTSNPN and CDR2 SVGIG (reference sequence). Sequencing was performed on blood buffy coat. The sequence was collected from a woman between 18 and 75 years old with a cervical HPV16 infection that either progressed to CIN3+ or cleared (not recorded which). The chain carries TRBV30 and TRBJ2-2; D possibly corresponds to TRBD2 (6 bases). The CDR3 sequence is CAWGRTATGELFF. CDR3 DNA (partial): TGTGCCTGGGGGAGGACTGCTACCGGGGAG.